This entry lists 2 T cell receptor beta chains sequenced from one sample in a study of blood T cell repertoires in COVID-19. Using immunoSEQ multiplex PCR, the repertoire was profiled, and TCRdb retains in-frame clones only, with some absent. The table lists about 360,000 clones, about 86% of them singletons. The specimen was peripheral blood. The source is a woman aged 55-69 years with COVID-19, enrolled during active disease.

The V gene is TRBV11-3, the J gene TRBJ2-3; D unresolved. Trimming removed 7 bases at V and 1 base at J, with 12 bases between. This CDR3 comprises 14 residues. Germline V gene data show CDR1 as SGHNT and CDR2 as YENEEA. The CDR3 DNA reads TGTGCCAGCACCCTGACTTCTGGCACAGATACGCAGTATTTT. It specifies CASTLTSGTDTQYF.

The genes are TRBV3-1 (or the pseudogene TRBV3-2) and TRBJ1-2; possible D gene TRBD1, 5 bases. Germline CDR1 LGHDT, CDR2 YNNKEL (reference sequence). This CDR3 contains 14 residues. The germline V and J ends were trimmed by 4 bases and 5 bases, with 14 bases remaining between them. The DNA of the CDR3 is TGTGCCAGCAGCCGGAACAGGCCGGAGTATGGCTACACCTTC. Protein sequence: CASSRNRPEYGYTF.